The 3 T cell receptor beta chains below come from one sample, sequenced in a study of blood T cell repertoires in COVID-19 (dated by TCRdb to the early 2020s). Libraries were built with the immunoSEQ multiplex PCR assay. TCRdb stores this immuneACCESS table with in-frame sequences only. Part of the clones is absent; in the studies checked, under half of the shortfall reflects unresolved V genes, and no reason is known for the rest. The sample table records 200,000 to 250,000 clones; around nine tenths of these occur just once. The top ten clones comprise roughly 1.4% of the sample. Input material: peripheral blood. These receptors were obtained from an elderly man with acute or convalescent COVID-19.

J is TRBJ1-5 and V is TRBV7-8; the match to TRBD1 covers 12 bases. Germline V CDR1 and CDR2: SGHVS, FQNEAQ. This CDR3 has 15 residues. V gave up 6 bases and J gave up 6 bases; unmatched junction bases: 6. The CDR3 DNA reads TGTGCCAGCAGTCGGGGGACAGGGGGCCCTCAGCCCCAGCATTTT. This gives the protein CASSRGTGGPQPQHF.

The chain couples TRBV9 to TRBJ1-1; D uncertain. V was trimmed by 4 bases and J by 3 bases, leaving 10 bases between them. CDR1 is SGDLS and CDR2 is YYNGEE in the germline V gene. This CDR3 spans 13 amino acids. The chain's CDR3 is CASSIRHHTEAFF. In nucleotides, the CDR3 is TGTGCCAGCAGCATTAGACACCACACTGAAGCTTTCTTT.

The chain employs TRBV4-3 and TRBJ1-2, with a tentative D call TRBD1 (5 bases). The germline V gene encodes CDR1 LGHNA and CDR2 YSLEER. The V end lost 3 bases, the J end lost 6 bases, and 8 bases lay between the germline ends. The CDR3 extends over 12 amino acids. In DNA form, the CDR3 reads TGCGCCAGCAGCCAGGGGCGGAATGGCTACACCTTC. It translates to CASSQGRNGYTF.